This T cell receptor (beta chain) is drawn from a study of blood T cell repertoires in COVID-19. The wider study: There were acute and convalescent COVID-19 samples, and they came from the United States, Italy and Spain. PBMCs, B-cell-depleted T cells, or T cells provided the cDNA or gDNA that made up the material.

Repertoires were generated with immunoSEQ multiplex PCR, while TCRdb's copy carries only in-frame clones and drops some. The sample holds roughly 380,000 clones, around nine tenths seen once. The CDR3 sequence is 14 residues long. V was trimmed by 5 bases and J by 6 bases, leaving 15 bases between them. CDR1 is SGHVS and CDR2 is FQNEAQ in the germline V gene. Clinical history reported by participants formed the basis on which cohorts were assigned. People in the exposed group encountered a COVID-19 case within 2 weeks before entering the study. V usage is TRBV7-8 and J usage is TRBJ2-3; weak D call: TRBD2 (6 bases). Sequences were obtained from PBMCs or T cells enriched from blood (not recorded which). This TCR was recovered from a woman in her 30s who had been exposed to COVID-19. The CDR3 protein is CASSASGEADTQYF. CDR3 coding DNA: TGTGCCAGCAGCGCCAGTGGGGAGGCGGATACGCAGTATTTT.